Listed here are 22 T cell receptor beta chains from one sample, sequenced in a study of T cells in Graves' hyperthyroidism and ophthalmopathy. Researchers amplified the TCR beta CDR3 regions from RNA transcripts. The HTBI primer set was used in a first-round RT-PCR of the TCR CDR3. TCRdb called the multiplex PCR reads again in MiXCR, with one record for every CDR3 protein. Counted here are under 250,000 distinct CDR3 sequences, roughly 17% occurring once; the ten biggest clones make up roughly 49%. Sequenced: blood. All receptors come from a woman aged 45-65 years with Graves' hyperthyroidism.

This sequence joins TRBV7-8 and TRBJ1-1, with D unclear. Germline V gene sequence: CDR1 SGHVS, CDR2 FQNEAQ. This CDR3 contains 13 residues. Trimming took 5 bases from V and 2 from J, leaving 9 bases between them. CDR3 bases: TGTGCCAGCAGCCCGATAACCAACACTGAAGCTTTCTTT. This sequence encodes CASSPITNTEAFF.

This clonotype appeared many times. The gene calls are TRBV6-2 or TRBV6-3 and TRBJ2-1; perhaps D is TRBD1 or TRBD2 (5 bases each). Looked up from germline, CDR1 is MNHEY and CDR2 is SVGEGT. The CDR3 is 17 residues long. V lost 2 bases and J lost 6, with 20 bases in between. The CDR3 protein is CASSYLLPGRYGNEQFF. DNA for the CDR3: TGTGCCAGCAGTTACCTCCTCCCGGGGCGTTATGGCAATGAGCAGTTCTTC.

This clonotype was observed a handful of times. CDR3 in DNA: TGTGCCAGCAGTTTAGTGGGGAACAACGAGCAGTACTTC. It is translated as CASSLVGNNEQYF. The genes are TRBV27 and TRBJ2-7; D gene unclear. Germline V gene sequence: CDR1 MNHEY, CDR2 SMNVEV (reference sequence). The CDR3 extends over 13 amino acids. V was pared by 2 bases and J by 5 bases, with 10 bases between.

This chain connects TRBV14 to TRBJ2-3; 9 bases map to TRBD2. The ends lost 4 bases at V and 0 bases at J; junction bases unmatched: 5. Germline loops: CDR1 SGHDN, CDR2 FVKESK. There are 16 residues in the CDR3. The DNA of the CDR3 is TGTGCCAGCAGCCGTCGGACTAGCGTTAGCACAGATACGCAGTATTTT. It specifies CASSRRTSVSTDTQYF.

V and J are TRBV19 and TRBJ2-1; 7 bases are a match to TRBD2. Germline loops: CDR1 LNHDA, CDR2 SQIVND (reference sequence). V gave up 3 bases and J gave up 8 bases; unmatched junction bases: 4. There are 13 residues in the CDR3. The DNA of the CDR3 is TGTGCCAGTAGTATTCTGCGGGAGTATGAGCAGTTCTTC. It encodes CASSILREYEQFF.

This chain links TRBV19 with TRBJ1-2; a weak D match, TRBD1 (6 bases). V was clipped by 11 bases and J by 3 bases, with 13 bases between them. The CDR3 contains 12 residues. Germline V gene sequence: CDR1 LNHDA, CDR2 SQIVND (reference sequence). CDR3 residues: CAAKGEDYGYTF. The CDR3 DNA reads as TGTGCCGCGAAGGGGGAAGACTATGGCTACACCTTC.

This clonotype was counted at least ten times. The chain recombines TRBV7-3 with TRBJ2-1; TRBD2 aligns across 8 bases. Germline V gene sequence: CDR1 SGHTA, CDR2 FQGTGA. V dropped 1 base and J dropped 6; count of bases not matched to a gene: 8. The CDR3 sequence is 16 residues long. This CDR3 is CASSLIAGGGFNEQFF. In nucleotides, the CDR3 is TGTGCCAGCAGCTTAATTGCGGGGGGCGGTTTCAATGAGCAGTTCTTC.

J is TRBJ2-2 and V is TRBV9; D gene uncertain. The CDR3 is 12 residues long. Germline V gene data show CDR1 as SGDLS and CDR2 as YYNGEE. V was cut by 0 bases and J by 7 bases, with 4 bases left in between. The CDR3 DNA reads as TGTGCCAGCAGCGTAGAGATCGGGGAGCTGTTTTTT. It is translated as CASSVEIGELFF.

There are many counts of this clonotype. The chain couples TRBV24-1 to TRBJ1-5; weak D call: TRBD1 (6 bases). Looked up from germline, CDR1 is KGHDR and CDR2 is SFDVKD. V lost 1 base and J 14 bases, leaving 11 bases between the germline ends. This CDR3 has 12 amino acids. CDR3 in amino acids: CATSDFGGHEHF. In DNA form, the CDR3 reads TGTGCCACCAGTGATTTCGGGGGGCATGAGCATTTT.

As to this clonotype: Mismatch with germline at one junction end may stem from a read error. The chain is built from TRBV6-1 and TRBJ2-1, with 7 bases aligning to TRBD1. CDR3 length equals 16 residues. Germline V gene sequence: CDR1 MNHNS, CDR2 SASEGT. This CDR3 reads CAGRALTGATYNEQFF. The CDR3 DNA is TGTGCCGGCAGGGCCCTCACAGGGGCGACCTACAATGAGCAGTTCTTC.

This clonotype was observed at least ten times. The rearrangement uses TRBV5-1 and TRBJ2-3, with TRBD1 identical over 7 bases. The CDR3 is 14 residues long. Germline V gene data show CDR1 as SGHRS and CDR2 as YFSETQ. V shed 1 base and J 4 bases; nucleotides not matched to a gene: 3. The CDR3 DNA reads as TGCGCCAGCAGCTTGACAGGGGAGTCAGATACGCAGTATTTT. Protein: CASSLTGESDTQYF.

This clonotype was seen just once. This chain joins TRBV30 and TRBJ1-6; D not certain. V lost 1 base and J 5 bases, leaving 6 bases between the germline ends. The CDR3 totals 13 residues. CDR1 and CDR2 (germline): GTSNPN, SVGIG (reference sequence). The DNA for the CDR3 is TGTGCCTGGAGTGGGGGTAATAATTCACCCCTCCACTTT. Its protein is CAWSGGNNSPLHF.

This clonotype was counted many times. The chain joins TRBV6-1 to TRBJ2-2; the match to TRBD2 covers 13 bases. CDR3 length: 16 amino acids. Trimming removed 5 bases from V and 4 bases from J; junction bases left unmatched: 4. The V gene's germline CDR1 is MNHNS and CDR2 SASEGT. CDR3 nucleotides: TGTGCCAGCAGTACAACTAGCGGGAGGGGCACCGGGGAGCTGTTTTTT. Protein: CASSTTSGRGTGELFF.

In this sample, this clonotype turned up many times. The chain recombines TRBV4-1 with TRBJ1-1, with no clear D. Germline-derived CDR1 and CDR2 are MGHRA and YSYEKL. V lost 0 bases to trimming and J lost 0 bases, with 8 bases between them. This CDR3 contains 15 residues. The CDR3 DNA reads as TGCGCCAGCAGCCAAGATCCGTCGCTGAACACTGAAGCTTTCTTT. Protein sequence: CASSQDPSLNTEAFF.

This clonotype was observed at least ten times. Written as DNA, the CDR3 is TGTGCCAGCAGACCCGGGACTCGAGCTAATAGCAATCAGCCCCAGCATTTT. Translation gives CASRPGTRANSNQPQHF. The chain carries TRBV6-1 and TRBJ1-5; a weak D match, TRBD1 (5 bases). The CDR3 is 17 residues long. CDR1 MNHNS and CDR2 SASEGT come from the germline V gene. Trimming left V 6 bases short and J 0 bases short, with 18 bases between.

This clonotype has ten or more counts. This chain links TRBV11-2 with TRBJ2-7; a possible D gene is TRBD1 (5 bases). V lost 6 bases, J lost 3 bases, and 18 bases lay in between. CDR3 length equals 15 residues. CDR1 is SGHAT and CDR2 is FQNNGV in the germline V gene. In DNA form, the CDR3 reads TGTGCCAGCAGTCCTTGGGGCGGCGTGAGCTACGAGCAGTACTTC. Translated, it gives CASSPWGGVSYEQYF.

This clonotype was observed at least ten times. The V call is TRBV30, the J call TRBJ2-5; no reliable D call. CDR1 is GTSNPN and CDR2 is SVGIG in the germline V gene (reference sequence). V dropped 4 bases and J dropped 1 base, with 7 bases sitting between them. The length of the CDR3 is 12 residues. CDR3 in amino acids: CAWTISQETQYF. In DNA form, the CDR3 reads TGTGCCTGGACCATATCCCAAGAGACCCAGTACTTC.

At least ten counts were recorded for this clonotype. At one end the junction does not follow the germline gene, possibly because of a read error. This chain joins TRBV28 and TRBJ2-6; D unresolved. CDR1 MDHEN and CDR2 SYDVKM come from the germline V gene. The CDR3 has 14 amino acids. The CDR3 here is CASGFYSGANVLTF. The CDR3 DNA reads TGTGCCAGCGGTTTCTACTCTGGGGCCAACGTCCTGACTTTC.

This clonotype came up many times. This chain joins TRBV6-1 and TRBJ2-7; 9 nucleotides line up with TRBD1. In germline, CDR1 is MNHNS, CDR2 SASEGT. The CDR3 consists of 17 residues. J was trimmed by 0 bases and V by 6 bases; bases with no gene match: 12. The CDR3, as DNA: TGTGCCAGCAGATTATCCCCGGGACAGGGACGCTCCTACGAGCAGTACTTC. It codes for CASRLSPGQGRSYEQYF.

The V gene is TRBV7-4, the J gene TRBJ1-2; no clear D gene. The V gene lost 0 bases and the J gene lost 4 bases, with 18 bases spanning the gap. This CDR3 comprises 17 residues. Germline CDR1 reads SGHVT; CDR2 reads SQSDAQ. The chain's CDR3 is CASSLARSRAAGYGYTF. The CDR3, as DNA: TGTGCCAGCAGCTTAGCTCGGTCTCGGGCGGCCGGCTATGGCTACACCTTC.

At least ten counts were recorded for this clonotype. The rearrangement links TRBV18 to TRBJ2-3, with 8 nucleotides matching TRBD1. Trimming cost V 3 bases and J 2 bases; bases outside gene matches: 1. The CDR3 length is 14 residues. CDR1 is KGHSH and CDR2 is LQKENI in the germline V gene. This CDR3 reads CASSPTGATDTQYF. The DNA for the CDR3 is TGTGCCAGCTCACCGACAGGGGCCACAGATACGCAGTATTTT. The full variable domain, rest sourced from reference TRBV18 and TRBJ2-3, is NAGVMQNPRHLVRRRGQEARLRCSPMKGHSHVYWYRQLPEEGLKFMVYLQKENIIDESGMPKERFSAEFPKEGPSILRIQQVVRGDSAAYFCASSPTGATDTQYFGPGTRLTVL.

This clonotype was counted at least ten times. J is TRBJ1-5 and V is TRBV30; no clear D. Germline CDR1 and CDR2: GTSNPN and SVGIG (reference sequence). The CDR3 consists of 14 residues. Trimming took 5 bases from V and 5 from J, leaving 16 bases between them. For the CDR3, the DNA is TGTGCCTGGGAGCCGGCTTCCGAAGATCAGCCCCAGCATTTT. Its translation: CAWEPASEDQPQHF.